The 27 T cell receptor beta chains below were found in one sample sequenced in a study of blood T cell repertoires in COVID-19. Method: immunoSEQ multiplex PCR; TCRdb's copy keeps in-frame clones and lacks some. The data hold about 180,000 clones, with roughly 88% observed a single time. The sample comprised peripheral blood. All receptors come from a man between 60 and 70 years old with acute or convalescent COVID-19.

The CDR3 loop is CASSPLTSGRAGSYNEQFF. The CDR3 nucleotides are TGTGCCAGCAGCCCTCTGACTAGCGGGAGGGCCGGTTCCTACAATGAGCAGTTCTTC. This chain joins TRBV7-9 and TRBJ2-1; TRBD2 aligns across 14 bases. The CDR3 runs 19 residues. V lost 5 bases to trimming and J lost 1 base; unmatched junction nucleotides: 10. Germline assignment: CDR1 SEHNR and CDR2 FQNEAQ (reference sequence).

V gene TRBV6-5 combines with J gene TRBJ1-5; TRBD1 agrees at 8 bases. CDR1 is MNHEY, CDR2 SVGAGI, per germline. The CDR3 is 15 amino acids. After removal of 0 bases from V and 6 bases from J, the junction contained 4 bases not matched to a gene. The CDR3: CASSYSGTGSQPQHF. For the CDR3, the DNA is TGTGCCAGCAGTTACTCGGGGACAGGTTCTCAGCCCCAGCATTTT.

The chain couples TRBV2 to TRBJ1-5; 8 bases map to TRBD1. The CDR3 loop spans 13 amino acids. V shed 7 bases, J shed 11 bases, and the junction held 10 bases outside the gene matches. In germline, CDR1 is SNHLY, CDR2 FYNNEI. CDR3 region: CASMVDRAEAQHF. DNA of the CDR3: TGTGCCAGCATGGTGGACAGGGCTGAAGCCCAGCATTTT.

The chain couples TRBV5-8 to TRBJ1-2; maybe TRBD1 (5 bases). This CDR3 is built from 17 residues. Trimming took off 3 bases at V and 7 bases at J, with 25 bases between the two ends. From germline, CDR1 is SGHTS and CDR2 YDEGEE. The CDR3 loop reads CASSWGGGFSTYPGYTF. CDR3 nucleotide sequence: TGTGCCAGCAGCTGGGGGGGTGGGTTCAGTACCTATCCTGGCTACACCTTC. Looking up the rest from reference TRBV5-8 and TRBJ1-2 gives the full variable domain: EAGVTQSPTHLIKTRGQQATLRCSPISGHTSVYWYQQALGLGLQFLLWYDEGEERNRGNFPPRFSGRQFPNYSSELNVNALELEDSALYLCASSWGGGFSTYPGYTFGSGTRLTVV.

CDR3 nucleotide sequence: TGTGCCAGCAGTTTTCCAGGGGGTATTAATGAAAAACTGTTTTTT. Its protein product is CASSFPGGINEKLFF. This chain uses TRBV28 with TRBJ1-4, with 7 bases aligning to TRBD1. The CDR3 covers 15 residues. V shed 3 bases, J shed 4 bases, and the junction held 5 bases outside the gene matches. The germline gives CDR1 MDHEN, CDR2 SYDVKM.

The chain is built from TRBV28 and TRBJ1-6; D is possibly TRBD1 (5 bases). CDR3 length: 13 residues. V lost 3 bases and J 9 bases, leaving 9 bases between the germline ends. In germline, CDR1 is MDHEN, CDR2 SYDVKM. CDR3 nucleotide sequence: TGTGCCAGCAGTTTCAGGGCCCGTTCACCCCTCCACTTT. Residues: CASSFRARSPLHF.

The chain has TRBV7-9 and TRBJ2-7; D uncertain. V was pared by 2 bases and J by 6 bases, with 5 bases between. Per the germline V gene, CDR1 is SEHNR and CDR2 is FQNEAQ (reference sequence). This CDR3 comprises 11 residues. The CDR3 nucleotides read TGTGCCAGCAGCTTATTTAGCGAGCAGTACTTC. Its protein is CASSLFSEQYF.

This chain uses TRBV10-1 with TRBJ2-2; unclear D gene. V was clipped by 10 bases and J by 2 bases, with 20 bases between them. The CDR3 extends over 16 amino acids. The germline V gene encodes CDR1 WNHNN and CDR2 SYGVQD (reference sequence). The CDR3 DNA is TGCGCCAAATGGGCCCGGTCCCAGATAAACACCGGGGAGCTGTTTTTT. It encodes CAKWARSQINTGELFF.

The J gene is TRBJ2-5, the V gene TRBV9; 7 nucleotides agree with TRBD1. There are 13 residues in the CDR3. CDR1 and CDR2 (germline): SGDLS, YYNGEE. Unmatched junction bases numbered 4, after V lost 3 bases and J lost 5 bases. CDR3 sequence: CASSEADRETQYF. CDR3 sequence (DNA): TGTGCCAGCAGCGAAGCGGACAGGGAGACCCAGTACTTC.

The CDR3 spells CASSLEGKTQYF. The DNA for the CDR3 is TGTGCCAGCAGCTTAGAGGGGAAGACCCAGTACTTC. V gene TRBV13 combines with J gene TRBJ2-5; possibly TRBD1 for D (5 bases). The CDR3 sequence is 12 residues long. Trimming stripped 1 base from V and 6 bases from J, with 6 bases between. The germline V gene encodes CDR1 PRHDT and CDR2 FYEKMQ (reference sequence).

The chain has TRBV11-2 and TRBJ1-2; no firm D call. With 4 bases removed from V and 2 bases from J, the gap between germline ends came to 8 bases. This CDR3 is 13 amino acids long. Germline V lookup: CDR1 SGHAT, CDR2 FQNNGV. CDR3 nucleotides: TGTGCCAGCAGCTACCCCCGGAACTATGGCTACACCTTC. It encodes CASSYPRNYGYTF.

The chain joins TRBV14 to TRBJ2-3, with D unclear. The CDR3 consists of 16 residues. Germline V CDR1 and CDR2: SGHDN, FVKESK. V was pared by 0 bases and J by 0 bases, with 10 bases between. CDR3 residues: CASSQDIGTSTDTQYF. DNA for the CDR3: TGTGCCAGCAGCCAAGATATCGGTACTAGCACAGATACGCAGTATTTT.

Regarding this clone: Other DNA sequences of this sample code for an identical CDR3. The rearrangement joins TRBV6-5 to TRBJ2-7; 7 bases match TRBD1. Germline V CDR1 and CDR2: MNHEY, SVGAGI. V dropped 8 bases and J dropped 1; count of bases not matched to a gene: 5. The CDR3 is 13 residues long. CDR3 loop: CASRGGLSYEQYF. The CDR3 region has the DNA TGTGCCAGCCGAGGGGGCCTATCCTACGAGCAGTACTTC.

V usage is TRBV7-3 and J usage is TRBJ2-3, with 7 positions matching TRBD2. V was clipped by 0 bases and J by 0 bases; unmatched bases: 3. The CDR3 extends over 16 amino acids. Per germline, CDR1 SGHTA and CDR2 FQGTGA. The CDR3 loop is CASSLTSGLSTDTQYF. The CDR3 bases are TGTGCCAGCAGCTTAACTAGCGGGTTGAGCACAGATACGCAGTATTTT.

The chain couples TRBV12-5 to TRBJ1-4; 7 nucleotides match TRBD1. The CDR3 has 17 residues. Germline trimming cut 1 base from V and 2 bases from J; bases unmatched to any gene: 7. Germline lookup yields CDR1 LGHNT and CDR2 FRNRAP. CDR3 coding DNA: TGTGCTAGTGGTTTGGGAACAGGGGTAGGCACTAATGAAAAACTGTTTTTT. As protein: CASGLGTGVGTNEKLFF. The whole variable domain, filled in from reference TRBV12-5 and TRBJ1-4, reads DARVTQTPRHKVTEMGQEVTMRCQPILGHNTVFWYRQTMMQGLELLAYFRNRAPLDDSGMPKDRFSAEMPDATLATLKIQPSEPRDSAVYFCASGLGTGVGTNEKLFFGSGTQLSVL.

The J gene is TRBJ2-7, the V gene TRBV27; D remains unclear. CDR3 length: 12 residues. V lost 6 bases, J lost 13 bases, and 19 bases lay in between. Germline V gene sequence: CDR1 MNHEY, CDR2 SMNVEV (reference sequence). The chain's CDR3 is CASSYTPHSTYF. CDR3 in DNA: TGTGCCAGCAGCTACACGCCTCACTCGACATACTTC.

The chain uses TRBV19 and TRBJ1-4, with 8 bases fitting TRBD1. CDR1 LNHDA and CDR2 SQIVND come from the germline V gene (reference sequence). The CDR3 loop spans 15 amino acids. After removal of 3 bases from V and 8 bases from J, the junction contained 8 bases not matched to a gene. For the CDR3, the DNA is TGTGCCAGTAGTATTCTACAGGGGGGGAGAGAAAAACTGTTTTTT. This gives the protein CASSILQGGREKLFF.

CDR3 sequence reads: CAWGDPGNTGELFF. CDR3 bases: TGTGCCTGGGGAGACCCAGGGAACACCGGGGAGCTGTTTTTT. The rearrangement links TRBV30 to TRBJ2-2; D remains unclear. CDR1 and CDR2 from the germline V gene are GTSNPN and SVGIG (reference sequence). The CDR3 length is 14 residues. Trimming shortened V by 5 bases and J by 1 base, and 11 bases separated the two germline ends. The variable domain in full, with the rest retrieved from reference TRBV30 and TRBJ2-2, is SQTIHQWPATLVQPVGSPLSLECTVEGTSNPNLYWYRQAAGRGLQLLFYSVGIGQISSEVPQNLSASRPQDRQFILSSKKLLLSDSGFYLCAWGDPGNTGELFFGEGSRLTVL.

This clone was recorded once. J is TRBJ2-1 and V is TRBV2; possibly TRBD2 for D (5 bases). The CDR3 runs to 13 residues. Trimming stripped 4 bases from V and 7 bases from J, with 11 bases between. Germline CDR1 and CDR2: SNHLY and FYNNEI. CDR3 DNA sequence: TGTGCCAGCAGTGCCCGGGATCTTAATGAGCAGTTCTTC. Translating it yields CASSARDLNEQFF.

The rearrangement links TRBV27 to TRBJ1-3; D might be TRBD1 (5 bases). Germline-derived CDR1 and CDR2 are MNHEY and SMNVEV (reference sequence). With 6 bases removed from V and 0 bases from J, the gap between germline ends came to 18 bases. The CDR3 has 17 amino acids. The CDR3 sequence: CASRSSGLGYSGNTIYF. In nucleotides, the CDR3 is TGTGCCAGCAGATCCTCAGGGTTAGGGTACTCTGGAAACACCATATATTTT.

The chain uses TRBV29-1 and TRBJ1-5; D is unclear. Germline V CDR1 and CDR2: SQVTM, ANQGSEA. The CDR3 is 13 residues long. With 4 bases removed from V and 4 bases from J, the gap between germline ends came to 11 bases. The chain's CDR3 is CSVVGGLNQPQHF. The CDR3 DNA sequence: TGCAGCGTTGTAGGAGGGTTAAATCAGCCCCAGCATTTT. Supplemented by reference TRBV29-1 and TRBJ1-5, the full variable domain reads SAVISQKPSRDICQRGTSLTIQCQVDSQVTMMFWYRQQPGQSLTLIATANQGSEATYESGFVIDKFPISRPNLTFSTLTVSNMSPEDSSIYLCSVVGGLNQPQHFGDGTRLSIL.

This CDR3 reads CASSPRGETQYF. Written as DNA, the CDR3 is TGTGCCAGCAGCCCCCGCGGAGAGACCCAGTACTTC. The chain has TRBV3-1 (or the pseudogene TRBV3-2) and TRBJ2-5; D is ambiguous. Germline V gene data show CDR1 as LGHDT and CDR2 as YNNKEL (reference sequence). CDR3 length: 12 amino acids. V lost 4 bases and J lost 4, with 7 bases in between.

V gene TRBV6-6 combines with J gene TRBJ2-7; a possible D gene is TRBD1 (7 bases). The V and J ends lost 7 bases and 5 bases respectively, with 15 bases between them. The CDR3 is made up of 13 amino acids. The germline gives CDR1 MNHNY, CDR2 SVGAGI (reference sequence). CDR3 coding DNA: TGTGCCAGCACCGGACAGGAGGGCGACGAGCAGTACTTC. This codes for CASTGQEGDEQYF.

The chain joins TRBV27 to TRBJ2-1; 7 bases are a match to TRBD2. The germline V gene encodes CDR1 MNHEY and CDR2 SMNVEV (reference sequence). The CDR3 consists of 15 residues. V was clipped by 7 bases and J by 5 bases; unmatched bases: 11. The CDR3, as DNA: TGTGCCAGCATCTCTAGCGGCACCTTGGACAATGAGCAGTTCTTC. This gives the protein CASISSGTLDNEQFF.

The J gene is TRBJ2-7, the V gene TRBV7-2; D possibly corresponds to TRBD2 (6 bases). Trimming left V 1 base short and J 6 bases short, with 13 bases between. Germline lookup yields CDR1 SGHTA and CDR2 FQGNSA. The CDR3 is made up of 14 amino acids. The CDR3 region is CASSLEVGAGEQYF. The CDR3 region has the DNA TGTGCCAGCAGCTTAGAGGTGGGAGCGGGCGAGCAGTACTTC.

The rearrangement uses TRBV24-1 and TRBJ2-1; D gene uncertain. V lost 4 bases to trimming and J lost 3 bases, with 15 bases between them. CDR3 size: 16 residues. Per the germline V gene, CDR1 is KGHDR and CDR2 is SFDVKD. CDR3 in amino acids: CATSDHEAVVYNEQFF. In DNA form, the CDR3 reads TGTGCCACCAGTGACCATGAGGCGGTCGTCTACAATGAGCAGTTCTTC.

The CDR3 region is CASSPSNTGELFF. CDR3 coding DNA: TGTGCCAGCAGTCCTTCGAACACCGGGGAGCTGTTTTTT. The chain recombines TRBV28 with TRBJ2-2; D is unresolved. CDR1 is MDHEN, CDR2 SYDVKM, per germline. The CDR3 covers 13 residues. The ends were cut back, 5 bases at V and 0 bases at J, with 4 bases in the middle.